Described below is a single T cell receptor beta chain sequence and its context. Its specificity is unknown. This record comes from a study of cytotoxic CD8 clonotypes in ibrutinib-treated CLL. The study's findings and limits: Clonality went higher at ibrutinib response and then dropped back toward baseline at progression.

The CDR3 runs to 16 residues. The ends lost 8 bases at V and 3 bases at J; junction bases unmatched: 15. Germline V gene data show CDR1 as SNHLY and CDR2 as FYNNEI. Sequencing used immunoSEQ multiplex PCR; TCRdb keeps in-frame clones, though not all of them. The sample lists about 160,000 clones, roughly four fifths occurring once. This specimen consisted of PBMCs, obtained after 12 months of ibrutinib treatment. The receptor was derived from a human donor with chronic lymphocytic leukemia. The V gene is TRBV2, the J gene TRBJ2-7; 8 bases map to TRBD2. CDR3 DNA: TGTGCCAGCTCACTCGAAGCACTAGCGGTCATCTACGAGCAGTACTTC. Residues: CASSLEALAVIYEQYF.